This is a list of T cell receptor beta chains from one sample in a study of blood T cell repertoires in COVID-19. Sequenced by immunoSEQ multiplex PCR; TCRdb stores in-frame clones only, minus some. The sample has approximately 220,000 clones; 83% are singletons. Sequenced material: PBMCs or T cells enriched from blood (not recorded which). The receptor set was obtained from a woman aged 40 to 49 who had been exposed to COVID-19. The CDR3 runs from the conserved cysteine through the conserved F or W.

>TRBV7-8|TRBJ2-7
CASIELPGGEQYF
>TRBV14|TRBJ2-7
CASSQEGFGGPFYEQYF
>TRBV7-2|TRBJ1-2
CASSLGSGWDYGYTF
>TRBV14|TRBJ1-1
CASSPRGRADTEAFF
>TRBV5-4|TRBJ1-3
CASSLPGGHGNTIYF
>TRBV21-1|TRBJ1-2
CASSRLEGTYGYTF
>TRBV19|TRBJ2-6
CASSTRQGNSRSGANVLTF
>TRBV19|TRBJ1-5
CACREGGDQPQHF
>TRBV20-1|TRBJ1-2
CSASLTGGRTF
>TRBV6-5|TRBJ1-1
CASSRDSIYTEAFF
>TRBV19|TRBJ1-2
CASSIPRTGRYGYTF
>TRBV19|TRBJ2-4
CASRDRALAKNIQYF
>TRBV6-5|TRBJ1-1
CASSRTGQGTEAFF
>TRBV7-3|TRBJ2-2
CASSLLPAGNTGELFF
>TRBV6-5|TRBJ1-2
CASSSGTGGGYGYTF
>TRBV7-8|TRBJ2-1
CASSLANRGGNEQFF
>TRBV6-1|TRBJ1-1
CASKNRETNTEAFF
>TRBV18|TRBJ2-7
CASSRQAGGPVEQYF
>TRBV4-3|TRBJ1-1
CASSSVSRRTEAFF
>TRBV5-1|TRBJ2-1
CASSYLGGEQFF
>TRBV7-6|TRBJ1-2
CASSPTGGGVGYGYTF
>TRBV19|TRBJ2-4
CASSWPPGGPKNIQYF
>TRBV5-1|TRBJ2-3
CASSLVGLGSTDTQYF
>TRBV15|TRBJ1-2
CATSRGAGSLGYTF
>TRBV9|TRBJ1-3
CASSVNQGMNTIYF
>TRBV5-1|TRBJ2-5
CASSLLEYQETQYF
>TRBV7-8|TRBJ2-5
CASSLIGGATETQYF
>TRBV10-3|TRBJ2-5
CATQGGGTETQYF
>TRBV28|TRBJ1-1
CASSSGTGFGTEAFF
>TRBV12-3/TRBV12-4|TRBJ1-5
CASSPSHQPQHF
>TRBV6-2/TRBV6-3|TRBJ2-4
CASSYGTGGAKNIQYF
>TRBV13|TRBJ2-5
CASSPWTGGEKETQYF
>TRBV6-2/TRBV6-3|TRBJ2-1
CASSAAVRGQIRDEQFF
>TRBV30|TRBJ2-3
CAWRGLGQTLLYF
>TRBV19|TRBJ1-2
CASSIGEGRTYGYTF
>TRBV7-2|TRBJ2-1
CASSRSGGAGNNEQFF
>TRBV20-1|TRBJ2-5
CSAIQWETQYF
>TRBV5-1|TRBJ1-1
CASSSSSGQGNTEAFF
>TRBV4-1|TRBJ1-4
CASSQTRAGTGNEKLFF
>TRBV10-3|TRBJ1-2
CAISEGRGGGYTF
>TRBV24-1|TRBJ1-2
CATSEGQGVGYTF
>TRBV5-5|TRBJ1-1
CASSLAQGLVAEAFF
>TRBV27|TRBJ1-2
CASSLSLGGEYGYTF
>TRBV9|TRBJ2-1
CASSVGDISYNEQFF
>TRBV7-9|TRBJ2-7
CASSSGSSSYEQYF
>TRBV7-2|TRBJ2-2
CASSPRRANTGELFF
>TRBV5-5|TRBJ2-2
CASSWGTGSGELFF
>TRBV12-5|TRBJ1-5
CASGSDRVSNQPQHF
>TRBV6-5|TRBJ2-1
CASRPTSSNEQFF
>TRBV5-1|TRBJ2-5
CASSLAPTGPQETQYF
>TRBV30|TRBJ1-1
CAQTGTGVDTEAFF